This T cell receptor (beta chain) was observed in a study of blood T cell repertoires in COVID-19. Study-wide background: PBMCs, B-cell-depleted T cells, or T cells were the source of the cDNA or gDNA that made up the material.

Clones were read by immunoSEQ multiplex PCR, and TCRdb kept only the in-frame ones, dropping some. This table has about 140,000 clones, roughly 80% appearing once. This clone came up once. The CDR3 consists of 19 residues. V gave up 4 bases and J gave up 4 bases; unmatched junction bases: 18. Germline values: CDR1 KGHDR, CDR2 SFDVKD. V is TRBV24-1 and J is TRBJ2-1, with TRBD1 matching over 7 bases. The receptor comes from a human donor in a cohort sampled during active COVID-19. Source material: peripheral blood. In DNA, the CDR3 is TGTGCCACCAGTGACCGCCCGAGTAAAAACAGGGGTTCATACAATGAGCAGTTCTTC. Protein sequence: CATSDRPSKNRGSYNEQFF.